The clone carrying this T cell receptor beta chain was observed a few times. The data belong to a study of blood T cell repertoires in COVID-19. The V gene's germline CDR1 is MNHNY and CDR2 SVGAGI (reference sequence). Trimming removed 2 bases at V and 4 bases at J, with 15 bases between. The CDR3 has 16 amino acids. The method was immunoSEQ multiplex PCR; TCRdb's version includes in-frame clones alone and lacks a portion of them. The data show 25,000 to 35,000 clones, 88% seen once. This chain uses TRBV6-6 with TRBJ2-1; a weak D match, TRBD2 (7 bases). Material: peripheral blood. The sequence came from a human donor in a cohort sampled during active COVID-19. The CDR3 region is CASSYRAGALYNEQFF. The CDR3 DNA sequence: TGTGCCAGCAGTTACAGGGCGGGGGCCTTGTACAATGAGCAGTTCTTC.